This T cell receptor (beta chain) was recovered during a study of cytomegalovirus exposure and HLA in healthy donors. Findings and limits, study-wide: Overall, roughly 150 TCR beta chains were annotated as cytomegalovirus-associated. Both high specificity and high sensitivity reportedly marked the classifier's diagnosis of cytomegalovirus status. Three chains linked to CMV were shown in vitro to be specific for CMV antigens.

About this clone: Its antigen is not known.

Clones were sequenced by immunoSEQ multiplex PCR, and TCRdb holds only the in-frame ones, with some missing. The data contain 250,000 to 300,000 clones, 90% of them seen just once; the ten biggest clones take up 0.3% to 0.4%. The donors were in the approximately 130-subject validation cohort, distinct from the roughly 700-subject first cohort. The CDR3 has 15 amino acids. V lost 4 bases and J 2 bases, leaving 12 bases between the germline ends. Germline V gives CDR1 MDHEN, CDR2 SYDVKM. This chain links TRBV28 with TRBJ2-1; D is unresolved. Sequencing was carried out using PBMCs. The receptor comes from a woman between 18 and 29 years old in good health and CMV-seronegative. CDR3 amino acids: CASSSLPSTYNEQFF. DNA of the CDR3: TGTGCCAGCAGTTCCCTCCCCTCTACCTACAATGAGCAGTTCTTC.